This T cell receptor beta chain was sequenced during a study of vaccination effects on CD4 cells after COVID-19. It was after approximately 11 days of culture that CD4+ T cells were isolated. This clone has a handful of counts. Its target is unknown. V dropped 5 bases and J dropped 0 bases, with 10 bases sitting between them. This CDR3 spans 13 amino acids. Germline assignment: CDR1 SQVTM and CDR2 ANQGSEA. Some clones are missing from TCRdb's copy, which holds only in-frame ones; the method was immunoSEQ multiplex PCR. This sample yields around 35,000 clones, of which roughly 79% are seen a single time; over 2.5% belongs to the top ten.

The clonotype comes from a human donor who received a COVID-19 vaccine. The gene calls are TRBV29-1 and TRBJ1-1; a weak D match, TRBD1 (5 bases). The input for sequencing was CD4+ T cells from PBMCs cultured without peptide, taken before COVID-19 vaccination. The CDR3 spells CSVREDMNTEAFF. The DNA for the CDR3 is TGCAGCGTTCGTGAGGACATGAACACTGAAGCTTTCTTT.